What follows are 18 T cell receptor gamma chains derived from one specimen sequenced in a study of Vδ1+ human thymocytes. Study-wide findings and caveats: In the thymus, TRG and TRD repertoires looked highly polyclonal with Gaussian CDR3 lengths.

Extracted RNA was reverse transcribed into cDNA. Multiplex PCR used pooled V-gene forward primers and a constant-region reverse primer to amplify CDR3s. TCRdb fed the multiplex PCR reads into CATT to redo clone calling. Among 7,000 to 9,500 gamma-chain clones listed, 50% to 65% were seen once. These TCRs are of unknown antigen specificity. The material sequenced was Vdelta1+ gamma-delta thymocytes from the thymus. As for subset: FACS-sorted CD3+ TCRalphabeta- TCRVdelta1+ TCRVdelta2- thymocytes. These receptor sequences come from a girl under three years old who had congenital heart surgery.

Only a few counts were recorded for this clone. This sequence joins TRGV2 and TRGJ1 or TRGJ2. V lost 0 bases, J lost 12 bases, and 8 bases stayed unmatched. The CDR3 spans 12 residues. From germline, CDR1 is EGSNGY and CDR2 YDSYNSKV. The CDR3 bases are TGTGCCACCTGGGACGGGCATCGGGGGAAACTCTTT. It codes for CATWDGHRGKLF.

This chain joins TRGV8 and TRGJP2. TCRdb lists no J gene, so it was determined here by aligning the DNA to germline. J was trimmed by 3 bases and V by 3 bases; bases with no gene match: 7. The germline gives CDR1 VENAVY, CDR2 YDSYNSRV. The CDR3 length is 15 residues. The DNA for the CDR3 is TGTGCCACCTGGGATGGGGGAGGTAGTGATTGGATCAAGACGTTT. The encoded protein is CATWDGGGSDWIKTF.

Remarks on this clone: This sample also contains other DNA sequences that code for the same CDR3. The gene calls are TRGV3 and TRGJ1 or TRGJ2. No J gene is reported in TCRdb; it was inferred here by comparing the DNA with germline. The V and J ends lost 0 bases and 7 bases, in that order; junction bases with no gene match: 6. Germline V gene lookup returns CDR1 VTNTFY and CDR2 YDVSTARD (reference sequence). This CDR3 spans 13 amino acids. As DNA, the CDR3 is TGTGCCACCTGGGACAGGCGGGTCTATAAGAAACTCTTT. Its translation is CATWDRRVYKKLF.

V and J are TRGV3 and TRGJ1 or TRGJ2. No J segment appears in TCRdb, so it was assigned here by matching the sequence to germline. The ends lost 0 bases at V and 8 bases at J; junction bases unmatched: 7. CDR1 is VTNTFY and CDR2 is YDVSTARD in the germline V gene (reference sequence). The CDR3 length is 13 residues. The CDR3 DNA reads as TGTGCCACCTGGGACAGGCGCGCCAATAAGAAACTCTTT. Residues: CATWDRRANKKLF.

The sample holds a few counts of this clone. This chain joins TRGV1 and TRGJP1. TRGV1 is assigned to the ORF class and has an uncertain function. V lost 1 base, J lost 1 base, and 0 bases stayed unmatched. The CDR3 covers 14 residues. The CDR3 nucleotides read TGTGCCACCTGGGACAGTACCACTGGTTGGTTCAAGATATTT. It codes for CATWDSTTGWFKIF.

As concerns this clone: The same CDR3 can be traced to other DNA sequences in this sample. The chain employs TRGV3 and TRGJ1 or TRGJ2. Matching the DNA to germline supplied the J gene, which TCRdb does not give. V lost 3 bases, J lost 12 bases, and 8 bases stayed unmatched. The CDR3 extends over 11 amino acids. Germline CDR1 is VTNTFY and CDR2 is YDVSTARD (reference sequence). DNA for the CDR3: TGTGCCACCTGGGACGGTTCTGGGAAACTCTTT. This translates into CATWDGSGKLF.

V and J are TRGV9 and TRGJ1 or TRGJ2. The J gene, missing from TCRdb, was assigned here through DNA to germline matching. The CDR3 is made up of 10 amino acids. V lost 3 bases to trimming and J lost 9 bases; unmatched junction nucleotides: 2. CDR1 GITISATS and CDR2 ISYDGTV come from the germline V gene (reference sequence). The CDR3 protein is CALWESKKLF. The CDR3 DNA is TGTGCCTTGTGGGAGAGTAAGAAACTCTTT.

V is TRGV2 and J is TRGJ1 or TRGJ2. The J gene was not available in TCRdb and was assigned here by matching the DNA to germline segments. This CDR3 comprises 12 residues. The germline V gene has CDR1 EGSNGY and CDR2 YDSYNSKV. J was trimmed by 5 bases and V by 4 bases; bases with no gene match: 5. The CDR3 loop is CATWDPHYKKLF. CDR3 bases: TGTGCCACCTGGGATCCTCATTATAAGAAACTCTTT.

Comments on this clone: With a much larger clone just one base away, this may be a read error. The J gene is TRGJ1 or TRGJ2, the V gene TRGV5. No J gene is reported in TCRdb; it was inferred here by comparing the DNA with germline. Trimming took 0 bases from V and 4 from J; bases not matched to a gene: 6. CDR3 length: 14 amino acids. Germline lookup yields CDR1 VINAFY and CDR2 YDVSNSKD. The CDR3: CATWDRRGYYKKLF. The DNA of the CDR3 is TGTGCCACCTGGGACAGGCGGGGGTATTATAAGAAACTCTTT.

A remark on this clone: The identical CDR3 is also encoded by other nucleotide sequences in the sample. The V gene is TRGV2, the J gene TRGJP2. Because TCRdb records no J gene, it was assigned here through a match of the DNA to germline. The CDR3 is 15 residues long. Germline-derived CDR1 and CDR2 are EGSNGY and YDSYNSKV. J gave up 2 bases and V 0 bases, and 3 bases lay outside the gene matches. CDR3 sequence reads: CATWDGRSSDWIKTF. The CDR3 nucleotides read TGTGCCACCTGGGACGGGCGGAGTAGTGATTGGATCAAGACGTTT.

This clone was counted only a few times. The chain is built from TRGV3 and TRGJ1 or TRGJ2. V lost 0 bases, J lost 11 bases, and 4 bases stayed unmatched. CDR3 size: 11 residues. The germline V gene encodes CDR1 VTNTFY and CDR2 YDVSTARD (reference sequence). The CDR3 region is CATWDRTQKLF. For the CDR3, the DNA is TGTGCCACCTGGGACAGGACCCAGAAACTCTTT.

This rearrangement joins TRGV2 to TRGJP2. TCRdb carries no J gene annotation; the J gene was assigned here by matching the DNA with germline. The germline CDR1 and CDR2 sequences are EGSNGY and YDSYNSKV. CDR3 length: 15 residues. The junction had 7 bases not matched to a gene; V was cut back by 0 bases and J by 6 bases. CDR3 protein: CATWDGHRRDWIKTF. In DNA, the CDR3 is TGTGCCACCTGGGACGGGCACCGGCGTGATTGGATCAAGACGTTT.

A word on this clone: A much larger clone differs by one base, so this may be a read error. Here the V gene is TRGV8, but the J gene went uncalled. The CDR3 is 13 amino acids. Germline CDR1 reads VENAVY; CDR2 reads YDSYNSRV. This CDR3 is CATWDSSDWIKTF. The CDR3 region has the DNA TGTGCCACCTGGGATAGTAGTGATTGGATTAAGACGTTT.

This clone was recorded a few times. The V and J genes are TRGV8 and TRGJ1 or TRGJ2. The germline CDR1 and CDR2 sequences are VENAVY and YDSYNSRV. This CDR3 has 14 amino acids. The ends lost 4 bases at V and 7 bases at J; junction bases unmatched: 13. The CDR3 region is CATWEVGREYKKLF. The CDR3 nucleotides read TGTGCCACCTGGGAGGTCGGTCGGGAATATAAGAAACTCTTT.

The V and J genes are TRGV3 and TRGJ1 or TRGJ2. Matching the DNA to germline supplied the J gene, which TCRdb does not give. The CDR3 covers 12 residues. V lost 6 bases, J lost 10 bases, and 12 bases stayed unmatched. CDR1 is VTNTFY, CDR2 YDVSTARD, per germline (reference sequence). The CDR3 here is CATWPGGAKKLF. The CDR3 nucleotides are TGTGCCACCTGGCCGGGGGGGGCAAAGAAACTCTTT.

The chain has TRGV3 and TRGJ1 or TRGJ2. The J gene, not given by TCRdb, was assigned here from a germline match of the nucleotide sequence. V shed 6 bases, J shed 3 bases, and the junction held 8 bases outside the gene matches. CDR3 length: 13 amino acids. Germline CDR1 is VTNTFY and CDR2 is YDVSTARD (reference sequence). The CDR3 loop reads CATWRGFYYKKLF. CDR3 DNA: TGTGCCACCTGGCGCGGATTTTATTATAAGAAACTCTTT.

V usage is TRGV8 and J usage is TRGJP2. The J gene, absent from TCRdb, was called here by matching the DNA to germline. The CDR3 length is 14 residues. V was clipped by 3 bases and J by 3 bases; unmatched bases: 4. Germline-derived CDR1 and CDR2 are VENAVY and YDSYNSRV. CDR3 sequence reads: CATWDEGSDWIKTF. CDR3 nucleotide sequence: TGTGCCACCTGGGATGAAGGTAGTGATTGGATCAAGACGTTT.

The chain joins TRGV8 to TRGJ1 or TRGJ2. Here the J gene came from matching the DNA to germline, since TCRdb omits it. J lost 12 bases, V lost 4 bases, and 21 bases had no gene match. The CDR3 contains 15 residues. Looked up from germline, CDR1 is VENAVY and CDR2 is YDSYNSRV. CDR3 sequence (DNA): TGTGCCACCTGGGACACAAACCGCCTTGCGAGGGGGAAACTCTTT. This codes for CATWDTNRLARGKLF.